This is a list of T cell receptor beta chains from one sample in a study of CD8 T cells in ankylosing spondylitis. MiXCR, run by TCRdb on the 5' RACE reads, gives a single entry per CDR3 protein. The sample includes 150,000 to 200,000 distinct CDR3 sequences, roughly 30% of them seen just once. Sequencing input: synovial fluid, either unsorted or a sorted T cell fraction (not recorded which). These receptors originate from a male donor with ankylosing spondylitis. Each CDR3 is given with its conserved first and last residue. A D gene is named only where the DNA matches it firmly. Clone size is stated in some rows and not others, as once, few, many or a class when expanded.

d_call	v_call	j_call	clone_size	cdr3_nt	cdr3_aa
.	TRBV28	TRBJ1-1	many	TGTGCCAGCAGTCCCCCGAAGGGGCGAATCAATGGGAACACTGAAGCTTTCTTT	CASSPPKGRINGNTEAFF
TRBD2	TRBV20-1	TRBJ2-1	.	TGCAGTGCTAGAGATAGCGGGGTCGTCGGACTAGCGGTTAATGAGCAGTTCTTC	CSARDSGVVGLAVNEQFF
TRBD1	TRBV14	TRBJ2-1	.	TGTGCCAGCAGCCAAGTCCGGGACAGGGAATTCTTC	CASSQVRDREFF
TRBD1	TRBV5-1	TRBJ2-3	.	TGCGCCAGCAGCTTTCGGACAGGTTACACAGATACGCAGTATTTT	CASSFRTGYTDTQYF
.	TRBV6-1	TRBJ2-1	.	TGTGCCAGCAGTGAACGGGGATCGCTCGGGGGTGAGCAGTTCTTC	CASSERGSLGGEQFF
TRBD1	TRBV5-1	TRBJ1-2	few	TGCGCCAGCAGCCGGACAGGGGACTATGGCTACACCTTC	CASSRTGDYGYTF
TRBD2	TRBV6-1	TRBJ2-1	.	TGTGCCAGCAGTGTCGGGACTAGCGCATACAATGAGCAGTTCTTC	CASSVGTSAYNEQFF
.	TRBV6-5	TRBJ1-5	few	TGTGCCAGCAGTTACTCGCAACAGGGTAGACAGCCCCAGCATTTT	CASSYSQQGRQPQHF
.	TRBV29-1	TRBJ1-2	many	TGCAGCGTTGAACTTGGCAGGGTGTTGGGCTACACCTTC	CSVELGRVLGYTF
.	TRBV4-3	TRBJ2-3	medium-sized	TGCGCCAGCAGCCAAGTGGCGGGCTTTAGCACAGATACGCAGTATTTT	CASSQVAGFSTDTQYF
.	TRBV2	TRBJ2-1	many	TGTGCCAGCATGCCAGGGACCGAGCTCTACAATGAGCAGTTCTTC	CASMPGTELYNEQFF
.	TRBV29-1	TRBJ2-2	few	TGCAGCGTTCGGGCGGGGGCCAACACCGGGGAGCTGTTTTTT	CSVRAGANTGELFF
TRBD2	TRBV20-1	TRBJ2-3	.	TGCAGTGCTGAAGTAGCGGGGAGCACAGATACGCAGTATTTT	CSAEVAGSTDTQYF